This TCR beta chain was captured by sequencing in a study of T cell repertoires in cytomegalovirus infection. Study context: A matching HLA type, together with CMV infection, was signaled by public TCR beta signatures.

Using its own MiXCR run on the reads, TCRdb lists one record per CDR3 protein. Among around 78,000 distinct CDR3 sequences listed, 40% were seen once. This clonotype came up a few times. The antigen is undetermined. Findings of the study overall: CMV-specific HLA-C-restricted TCR beta clonotypes dominated the ex vivo response.

Germline lookup yields CDR1 SGHVS and CDR2 FQNEAQ. The CDR3 is made up of 15 amino acids. V lost 5 bases and J lost 7; bases outside the gene matches: 10. The V gene is TRBV7-8, the J gene TRBJ1-1; TRBD1 matches at 10 bases. The sequenced sample was CD8+ T cells from cultured PBMCs, obtained from culture after CMV antigen stimulation. The source is a human donor in good health (CMV status not recorded). Some clones in this sample may be carry-over from other donors' samples. Here the CDR3 reads CASSHSLGQGGEAFF. The CDR3, as DNA: TGTGCCAGCAGCCATAGTTTAGGACAGGGGGGTGAAGCTTTCTTT. The full variable domain, rest sourced from reference TRBV7-8 and TRBJ1-1, is GAGVSQSPRYKVAKRGQDVALRCDPISGHVSLFWYQQALGQGPEFLTYFQNEAQLDKSGLPSDRFFAERPEGSVSTLKIQRTQQEDSAVYLCASSHSLGQGGEAFFGQGTRLTVV.